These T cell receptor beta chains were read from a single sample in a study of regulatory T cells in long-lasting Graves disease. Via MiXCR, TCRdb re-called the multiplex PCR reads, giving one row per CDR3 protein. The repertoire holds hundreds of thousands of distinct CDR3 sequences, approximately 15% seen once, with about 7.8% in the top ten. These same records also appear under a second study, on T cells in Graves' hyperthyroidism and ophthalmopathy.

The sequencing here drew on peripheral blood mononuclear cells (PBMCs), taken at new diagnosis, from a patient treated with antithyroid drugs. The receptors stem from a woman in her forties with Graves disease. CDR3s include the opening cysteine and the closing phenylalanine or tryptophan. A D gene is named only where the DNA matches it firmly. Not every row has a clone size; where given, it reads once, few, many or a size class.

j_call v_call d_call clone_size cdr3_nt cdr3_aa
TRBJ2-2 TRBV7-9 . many TGTGCCAGCAGCCCGGCCGGGGGAGATCACACCGGGGAGCTGTTTTTT CASSPAGGDHTGELFF
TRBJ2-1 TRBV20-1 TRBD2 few TGCAGTGCTAGTCGGGGGAGGGCCTACAATGAGCAGTTCTTC CSASRGRAYNEQFF
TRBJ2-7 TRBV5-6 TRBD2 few TGTGCCAGCAGCTTGGCCGGGGGACTAGCGGGAGGGTACTTC CASSLAGGLAGGYF
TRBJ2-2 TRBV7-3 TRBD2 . TGTGCCAGCAGCCCCTGGGGACTAGCGGGACCCATAATTACCGGGGAGCTGTTTTTT CASSPWGLAGPIITGELFF
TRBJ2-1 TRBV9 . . TGTGCCAGCAGCGTATTTGATGGCGGCAATGAGCAGTTCTTC CASSVFDGGNEQFF
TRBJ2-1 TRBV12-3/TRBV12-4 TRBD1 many TGTGCCAGCAGTGCCGTAGGGGGCTTAGAGGATGAGCAGTTCTTC CASSAVGGLEDEQFF
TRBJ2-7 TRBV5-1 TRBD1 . TGCGCCAGCAGCCGGGGGACAGGGGACAGCTCCTACGAGCAGTACTTC CASSRGTGDSSYEQYF
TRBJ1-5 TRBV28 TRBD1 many TGTGCCAGCAGACTCTTACACGGGACAGCAGATAAAGCGCCGAATCAGCCCCAGCATTTT CASRLLHGTADKAPNQPQHF
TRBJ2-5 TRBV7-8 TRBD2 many TGTGCCAGCAGCTTAGCAGGGGGACTAGCGGGAAGAGAGACCCAGTACTTC CASSLAGGLAGRETQYF
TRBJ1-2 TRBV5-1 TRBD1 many TGCGCCAGCAGCAAGGACAGGGGCGGTGGCTATGGCTACACCTTC CASSKDRGGGYGYTF
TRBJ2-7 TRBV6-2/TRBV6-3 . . TGTGCCAGCAGGGAGGACAGCAACCCCGGACGCGAGCAGTACTTC CASREDSNPGREQYF
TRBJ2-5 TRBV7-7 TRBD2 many TGTGCTAGCAGCCGGACTAGCGGGGAAGAAGAGACCCAGTACTTC CASSRTSGEEETQYF
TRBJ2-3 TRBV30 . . TGTGCCTGGAGTGTAACCGGGGCAGATACGCAGTATTTT CAWSVTGADTQYF
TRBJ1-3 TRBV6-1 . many TGTGCCAGCAGTGAAGGAAGTGGGACTTACGGAAACACCATATATTTT CASSEGSGTYGNTIYF
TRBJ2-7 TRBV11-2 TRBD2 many TGTGCCAGCAGCTTGTTAGCGGGAGGAGGCAACTACGAGCAGTACTTC CASSLLAGGGNYEQYF
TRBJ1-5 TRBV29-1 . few TGCAGCGTTGGGAAGGATCGGCCCCAGCATTTT CSVGKDRPQHF
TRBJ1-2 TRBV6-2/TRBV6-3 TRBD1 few TGTGCCAGCAGTTACAACCCCGGGACAGGGGTGAATGGCTACACCTTC CASSYNPGTGVNGYTF
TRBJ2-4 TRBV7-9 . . TGTGCCAGCAGCTTAAGGGCGGACATTCAGTACTTC CASSLRADIQYF
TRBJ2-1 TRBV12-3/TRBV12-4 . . TGTGCCAGCAGTTACCTTGAGGATGAGCAGTTCTTC CASSYLEDEQFF
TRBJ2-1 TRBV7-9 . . TGTGCCAGCAGCCGTCAGACTAATGAGCAGTTCTTC CASSRQTNEQFF
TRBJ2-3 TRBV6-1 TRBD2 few TGTGCCAGCAGCCGAACCGGGACTAGCGGGAGTGGTACAGATACGCAGTATTTT CASSRTGTSGSGTDTQYF
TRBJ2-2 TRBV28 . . TGTGCCAGCAGTCAGGGACACGGGGAGCTGTTTTTT CASSQGHGELFF
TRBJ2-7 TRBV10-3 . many TGTGCCATCAGTGAGACCGGGACTCGCCGCAGCTACGAGCAGTACTTC CAISETGTRRSYEQYF
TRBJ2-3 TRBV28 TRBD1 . TGTGCCAGCAGTTTATGGACAGGGAGCACAGATACGCAGTATTTT CASSLWTGSTDTQYF
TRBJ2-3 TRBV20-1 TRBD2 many TGCAGTGCTACCCGGGGTAGCGGGCGGGCAGATACGCAGTATTTT CSATRGSGRADTQYF
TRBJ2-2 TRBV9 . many TGTGCCAGCAGCGTAGGGGGGCTTGGCGGGGAGCTGTTTTTT CASSVGGLGGELFF
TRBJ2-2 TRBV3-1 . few TGTGCCAGCAGCCAAGCGCTGGCGAACACCGGGGAGCTGTTTTTT CASSQALANTGELFF
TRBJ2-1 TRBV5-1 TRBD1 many TGCGCCAGCAGTTTAGACAGGGGAGGCAATGAGCAGTTCTTC CASSLDRGGNEQFF
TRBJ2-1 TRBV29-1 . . TGCAGCGTTGCTAGGGACCTCGGGGATGAGCAGTTCTTC CSVARDLGDEQFF
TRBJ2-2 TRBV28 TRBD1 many TGTGCCAGCAGCTCGCCTGGGACAGGGGGAGGTACCGGGGAGCTGTTTTTT CASSSPGTGGGTGELFF
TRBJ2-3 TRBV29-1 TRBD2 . TGCAGCGTTGAAGATCCGGCTAGCGGTAGCACAGATACGCAGTATTTT CSVEDPASGSTDTQYF
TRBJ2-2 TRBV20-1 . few TGCAGTGCCCCTGCATGGGTTGTAGGCCACGCGAACACCGGGGAGCTGTTTTTT CSAPAWVVGHANTGELFF
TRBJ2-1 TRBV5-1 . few TGCGCCAGCAGCTTTGACTGGGGCTCCTACAATGAGCAGTTCTTC CASSFDWGSYNEQFF
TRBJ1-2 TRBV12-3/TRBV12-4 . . TGTGCCAGCAGCGACCAAGCAAACTATGGCTACACCTTC CASSDQANYGYTF
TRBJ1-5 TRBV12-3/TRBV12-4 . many TGTGCCAGCAGTCACAGAGGACGTGGGGATCAGCCCCAGCATTTT CASSHRGRGDQPQHF
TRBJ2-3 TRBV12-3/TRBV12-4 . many TGTGCCAGCAGCCCTGCGTTCGATACGCAGTATTTT CASSPAFDTQYF
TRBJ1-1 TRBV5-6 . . TGTGCCAGCGGGACAAGTAACACTGAAGCTTTCTTT CASGTSNTEAFF
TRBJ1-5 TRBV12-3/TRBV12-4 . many TGTGCCAGCAGTTTCGGACAGCTAAACCCCCAGCCCCAGCATTTT CASSFGQLNPQPQHF
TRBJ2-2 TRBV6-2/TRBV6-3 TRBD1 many TGTGCCAGCAGTTACGAACCCGGGACAGGGAAAACCGGGGAGCTGTTTTTT CASSYEPGTGKTGELFF
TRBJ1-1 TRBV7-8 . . TGTGCCAGCAGCCAGTTCGACATGAACACTGAAGCTTTCTTT CASSQFDMNTEAFF
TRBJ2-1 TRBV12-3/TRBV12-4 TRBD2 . TGTGCCAGCAGTCCCGGGACTAGCGTAGTCAATGAGCAGTTCTTC CASSPGTSVVNEQFF
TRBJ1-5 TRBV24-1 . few TGTGCCACCGCGGGGGGAGGGAGCAATCAGCCCCAGCATTTT CATAGGGSNQPQHF
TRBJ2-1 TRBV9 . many TGTGCCAGCAGCGTAGGTAACTCCTACAATGAGCAGTTCTTC CASSVGNSYNEQFF
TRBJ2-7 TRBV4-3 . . TGCGCCAGCAGCCAAGATTGGGCACAGGCCTACGAGCAGTACTTC CASSQDWAQAYEQYF
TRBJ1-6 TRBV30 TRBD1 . TGTGCCTGGAGTTTCCGGGACAGAGATAATTCACCCCTCCACTTT CAWSFRDRDNSPLHF
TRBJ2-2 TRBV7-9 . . TGTGCCAGCAGCTTCGGGACGGTGTCCGGGGAGCTGTTTTTT CASSFGTVSGELFF
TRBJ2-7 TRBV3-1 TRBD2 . TGTGCCAGCAGCCAAGAGCGGGAGGGCCTGAACGAGCAGTACTTC CASSQEREGLNEQYF
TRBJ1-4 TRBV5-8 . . TGTGCCAGCAGCTTGGGTCCGGCAGTAAAGAATGAAAAACTGTTTTTT CASSLGPAVKNEKLFF